What follows are 5 T cell receptor beta chains derived from one specimen sequenced in a study of T-cell reconstitution after alpha-beta-depleted transplantation in children. As it was prepared, the TCRbeta library received unique molecular identifiers. TCRdb called the PCR reads again in MiXCR, with one record for every CDR3 protein. The sample lists 450,000 to 600,000 distinct CDR3 sequences, 10% to 15% occurring once. Sample: PBMCs, mostly from graft donor cells, taken 360 days after TCRalphabeta/CD19-depleted stem cell transplant. The receptors derive from a male patient younger than 18 who had a stem cell transplant for acute myeloid leukemia, so the T cells may come from the graft donor.

In this sample, this clonotype turned up many times. This chain joins TRBV27 and TRBJ2-7; D uncertain. CDR3 length: 14 residues. From germline, CDR1 is MNHEY and CDR2 SMNVEV (reference sequence). V lost 3 bases and J lost 11, with 20 bases in between. CDR3 residues: CASSFRASDPREYF. In DNA, the CDR3 is TGTGCCAGCAGTTTCCGTGCATCCGATCCAAGGGAGTACTTC.

This clonotype was counted at least ten times. This chain uses TRBV21-1 with TRBJ1-4; no DNA check was done on the table's D call, TRBD1. TRBV21-1 is a listed pseudogene. The CDR3 is 12 residues long. The DNA of the CDR3 is TGTGCCAGCAGCAAAGTGACAGGAGAACTGTTTTTT. This encodes CASSKVTGELFF.

This clonotype was recorded many times. This chain uses TRBV20-1 with TRBJ2-1; TRBD2 matches at 11 bases. The CDR3 has 18 amino acids. Germline CDR1 reads DFQATT; CDR2 reads SNEGSKA (reference sequence). Trimming cost V 1 base and J 1 base; bases outside gene matches: 9. The CDR3 DNA follows: TGCAGTGCTAGAGCTACTAGCGGGGGCCCGAGTTCCTACAATGAGCAGTTCTTC. This encodes CSARATSGGPSSYNEQFF.

The V gene is TRBV7-2, the J gene TRBJ2-7, with D perhaps TRBD2 (6 bases). Germline lookup yields CDR1 SGHTA and CDR2 FQGNSA. Trimming pared 5 bases from V and 4 bases from J, leaving 15 bases between. The CDR3 spans 14 residues. The CDR3 region is CASSRIKRAYEQYF. The CDR3 region has the DNA TGTGCCAGCAGCCGGATAAAGCGGGCGTACGAGCAGTACTTC.

The chain carries TRBV1 and TRBJ1-1; the table's TRBD1 call for D was not verified on the DNA. TRBV1 corresponds to a pseudogene. The CDR3 length is 15 residues. Written as DNA, the CDR3 is TGCACCAGCAGCCACGCCGGACATATATACACTGAAGCTTTCTTT. It specifies CTSSHAGHIYTEAFF.